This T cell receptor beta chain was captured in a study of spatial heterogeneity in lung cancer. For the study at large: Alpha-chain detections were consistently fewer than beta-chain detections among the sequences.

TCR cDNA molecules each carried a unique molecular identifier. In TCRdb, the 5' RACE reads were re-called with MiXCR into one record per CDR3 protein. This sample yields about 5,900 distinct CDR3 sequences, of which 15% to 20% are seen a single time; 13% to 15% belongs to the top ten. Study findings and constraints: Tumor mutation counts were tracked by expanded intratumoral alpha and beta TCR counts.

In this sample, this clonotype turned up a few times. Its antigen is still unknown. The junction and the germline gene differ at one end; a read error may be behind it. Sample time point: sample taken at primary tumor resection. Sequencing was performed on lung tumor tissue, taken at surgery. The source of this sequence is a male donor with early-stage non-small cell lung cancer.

The CDR3 reads CANSSPGGNEKLFF. For the CDR3, the DNA is TGTGCCAACAGTTCCCCGGGAGGGAACGAAAAACTGTTTTTT. This sequence joins TRBV6-6 and TRBJ1-4; no clear D gene. Germline V lookup: CDR1 MNHNY, CDR2 SVGAGI (reference sequence). The CDR3 totals 14 residues.